This T cell receptor (beta chain) stems from a study of T cells in localized non-small cell lung cancer (dated by TCRdb to between 2020 and 2021). In the study overall: The study analyzed T cell repertoires of 200 to 250 early-stage NSCLC patients, comparing tumors and uninvolved tumor-adjacent lungs. The cohort was made up of around 220 treatment-naive NSCLC patients whose localized lung tumors had been resected. Of the NSCLC patients, 129 were male and roughly 100 were female, and the mean age was around 70 years. Overall study results and their limits: A median of 57 of the top 100 tumor clones turned up in the paired uninvolved adjacent lung, and 25 to 35 of those clones also ranked among the top 100 of that same adjacent lung. The highest T cell clonality was observed in uninvolved tumor-adjacent lung, where clonality exceeded that of tumor, suggesting that antigenic responses were more focused in uninvolved tumor-adjacent lung. Longer overall survival was associated with higher T cell density in blood, whereas shorter survival was associated with higher clonality in adjacent lung. Because multi-region tumor sequencing was not performed, intratumor heterogeneity could not be ruled out. Because the study design was exploratory, TCR variables were selected using unadjusted p-values without false-discovery rate correction.

At diagnosis, tumor, uninvolved tumor-adjacent lung and peripheral blood were collected and then preserved as a mix of FFPE and fresh-frozen material. For TCR repertoire profiling, the blood samples were analyzed as peripheral blood mononuclear cells. Including the terminal cysteine and phenylalanine, the CDR3 comprises 15 residues. Only the CDR3 DNA stays, 45 bases, in frame from base 1. V is pared back by 0 bases and J by 0 bases, with 8 bases lying between the germline termini. From the germline V gene, CDR1 is MNHEY and CDR2 is SVGAGI. As regards this clone: Its recognized antigen is unknown. The input lacks base qualities; no much larger clone sits a single base away.

The immunoSEQ Assay was used to sequence TCR beta CDR3 regions from DNA. Turning to the authors' computational methods: To compute T cell density, TCR beta template counts were normalized to usable DNA, which was estimated by amplifying housekeeping genes. Richness was estimated with the preseqR package, extrapolating to 400,000 templates for PBMC samples and 120,000 templates for tissue samples. Clonality was taken to be one minus Pielou's evenness. Tissue-enriched TCRs were identified by differential abundance testing using productive amino-acid clonotypes, minimum total count 5 and alpha 0.1. Repertoire overlap between compartments was quantified with the Jaccard Index and Morisita Overlap Index. GLIPH grouped TCR beta CDR3s together with public tetramer-defined viral CDR3s, and a viral motif had to include at least three viral sequences and show V-gene enrichment. Here the immuneACCESS table is served through TCRdb, limited to in-frame sequences with V and J called. Missing clones are a known gap in these copies; in checked studies unresolved V genes cover under half, and the rest lacks a known reason. The DNA was the basis for D and trimming; V, J and clone size are from that table. The sample table shows roughly 35,000 clones, and just over 90% are seen once. Jointly, the top ten make up approximately 6.5% of the sample.

The chain joins TRBV6-5 to TRBJ1-2; matching of 5 bases hints at TRBD1 as the D gene. The sequence derives from a female donor of 60 years or more with stage I lung adenocarcinoma. The input for sequencing was peripheral blood, taken before any cancer treatment. The DNA is TGTGCCAGCAGTTACTCCAGGGCCGCTAACTATGGCTACACCTTC. This gives the protein CASSYSRAANYGYTF.